These 19 T cell receptor beta chains were all obtained from the same sample, sequenced in a study of molecular identifiers for immune sequencing clone quantification. TCRdb reanalysed the PCR reads using MiXCR and keeps one entry per CDR3 protein. There are some 580,000 distinct CDR3 sequences in the sample; about 25% occur only once, and about 0.81% lies in the top ten. The sample consisted of naive CD8+ T cells from blood, with Jurkat cell RNA spiked in. Subset here: FACS-sorted CD8+CD4-CCR7+CD45RA+ naive T cells. All receptors come from a human donor in good health. Some libraries in this study had Jurkat cell RNA spiked in.

This chain links TRBV28 with TRBJ2-7; 7 bases match TRBD2. CDR1 is MDHEN and CDR2 is SYDVKM in the germline V gene. V lost 3 bases and J lost 6; bases outside the gene matches: 5. The CDR3 length is 13 residues. The CDR3 reads CASSFGGISEQYF. The CDR3 DNA sequence: TGTGCCAGCAGTTTCGGGGGGATAAGCGAGCAGTACTTC.

This clonotype was observed a few times. The rearrangement joins TRBV27 to TRBJ2-1; D may match TRBD1 or TRBD2 (5 bases each). Germline V gene sequence: CDR1 MNHEY, CDR2 SMNVEV (reference sequence). This CDR3 region has 12 residues. V gave up 4 bases and J gave up 10 bases, with 11 bases separating them. In DNA, the CDR3 is TGTGCCAGCAGTTATCCGGGGCTGGAGCAGTTCTTC. Translation: CASSYPGLEQFF.

The chain links TRBV28 to TRBJ2-3, with 8 bases matching TRBD1. This CDR3 region has 14 residues. Germline trimming cut 8 bases from V and 1 base from J; bases unmatched to any gene: 5. Germline assignment: CDR1 MDHEN and CDR2 SYDVKM. The CDR3 DNA reads as TGTGCCAGCTTACGACAGGGGCGCACAGATACGCAGTATTTT. Its translation: CASLRQGRTDTQYF.

V usage is TRBV15 and J usage is TRBJ2-1; D unresolved. The length of the CDR3 is 16 residues. The V end lost 3 bases, the J end lost 4 bases, and 16 bases lay between the germline ends. The germline gives CDR1 LNHNV, CDR2 YYDKDF (reference sequence). Here the CDR3 DNA reads TGTGCCACCAGCAGTCCCGACCCTGAACCTTACAATGAGCAGTTCTTC. Translation gives CATSSPDPEPYNEQFF. The whole variable domain, remainder taken from reference TRBV15 and TRBJ2-1, is DAMVIQNPRYQVTQFGKPVTLSCSQTLNHNVMYWYQQKSSQAPKLLFHYYDKDFNNEADTPDNFQSRRPNTSFCFLDIRSPGLGDTAMYLCATSSPDPEPYNEQFFGPGTRLTVL.

The V call is TRBV6-5, the J call TRBJ2-3; 9 bases agree with TRBD2. J was trimmed by 2 bases and V by 2 bases; bases with no gene match: 2. Looked up from germline, CDR1 is MNHEY and CDR2 is SVGAGI. This CDR3 is built from 15 residues. CDR3 protein: CASSYQREVTDTQYF. CDR3 nucleotides: TGTGCCAGCAGTTACCAGCGGGAGGTCACAGATACGCAGTATTTT.

As to this clonotype: One junction end disagrees with the germline gene, perhaps due to a read error. The chain is built from TRBV7-7 and TRBJ1-1; 7 nucleotides match TRBD1. The CDR3 length is 14 residues. Germline V gene data show CDR1 as SSHAT and CDR2 as FNYEAQ (reference sequence). The DNA for the CDR3 is TGTGCTAGCAGTCCAGCAACAGGGGAAGTTGAAGCTTTCTTT. It encodes CASSPATGEVEAFF. Variable domain in full (rest from reference TRBV7-7 and TRBJ1-1): GAGVSQSPRYKVTKRGQDVTLRCDPISSHATLYWYQQALGQGPEFLTYFNYEAQPDKSGLPSDRFSAERPEGSISTLTIQRTEQRDSAMYRCASSPATGEVEAFFGQGTRLTVV.

At least ten counts were recorded for this clonotype. CDR3: CASSFRVAEQYF. The CDR3 DNA is TGTGCCAGCAGTTTCCGGGTGGCCGAGCAGTACTTC. V is TRBV28 and J is TRBJ2-7; D not certain. The CDR3 spans 12 residues. The germline V gene has CDR1 MDHEN and CDR2 SYDVKM. Trimming took 3 bases from V and 6 from J, leaving 9 bases between them.

In regard to this clonotype: One base away lies a much larger clone, so this may be a sequencing read error. The chain links TRBV30 to TRBJ1-1; a possible D gene is TRBD1 (6 bases). This CDR3 is 14 amino acids long. Germline loops: CDR1 GTSNPN, CDR2 SVGIG (reference sequence). CDR3 sequence reads: CAWSVLAGDAEAVF. The DNA for the CDR3 is TGTGCCTGGAGTGTACTGGCAGGGGACGCTGAAGCTGTCTTT. Supplemented by reference TRBV30 and TRBJ1-1, the full variable domain reads SQTIHQWPATLVQPVGSPLSLECTVEGTSNPNLYWYRQAAGRGLQLLFYSVGIGQISSEVPQNLSASRPQDRQFILSSKKLLLSDSGFYLCAWSVLAGDAEAVFGQGTRLTVV.

This clonotype was recorded a few times. The rearrangement joins TRBV6-5 to TRBJ2-5, with TRBD1 matching over 8 bases. The CDR3 is made up of 15 amino acids. Looked up from germline, CDR1 is MNHEY and CDR2 is SVGAGI. V lost 5 bases to trimming and J lost 3 bases; unmatched junction nucleotides: 8. The CDR3 region is CASSLSTGVEETQYF. CDR3 nucleotides: TGTGCCAGCAGTCTATCGACAGGGGTGGAAGAGACCCAGTACTTC.

This clonotype was found a few times. This chain uses TRBV20-1 with TRBJ2-7, with D possibly being TRBD1 (5 bases). V gave up 5 bases and J gave up 0 bases, with 14 bases separating them. The CDR3 covers 14 residues. Germline V gene data show CDR1 as DFQATT and CDR2 as SNEGSKA (reference sequence). The CDR3 loop is CSAYRSQSSYEQYF. For the CDR3, the DNA is TGCAGTGCTTACAGGTCCCAGAGCTCCTACGAGCAGTACTTC.

This clonotype was picked up many times. The chain couples TRBV20-1 to TRBJ2-5; D possibly corresponds to TRBD2 (5 bases). Germline V CDR1 and CDR2: DFQATT, SNEGSKA (reference sequence). With 4 bases removed from V and 3 bases from J, the gap between germline ends came to 18 bases. The CDR3 is 15 amino acids. This chain's CDR3 is CSATPDYLKKETQYF. Written as DNA, the CDR3 is TGCAGTGCTACTCCCGACTACCTAAAGAAAGAGACCCAGTACTTC.

This clonotype was seen repeatedly, ten times or more. The gene calls are TRBV19 and TRBJ1-1, with D possibly matching TRBD1 (5 bases). The CDR3 contains 13 residues. Germline loops: CDR1 LNHDA, CDR2 SQIVND (reference sequence). Trimming shortened V by 4 bases and J by 9 bases, and 15 bases separated the two germline ends. For the CDR3, the DNA is TGTGCCAGTAGTAGGGAAACAGGTACACAAGCTTTCTTT. Its protein is CASSRETGTQAFF.

This clonotype was seen a single time. This sequence may be a read error, since a much larger clone differs from it by one base. The rearrangement links TRBV30 to TRBJ2-1; tentatively, D is TRBD1 (5 bases). CDR3 length equals 11 residues. Looked up from germline, CDR1 is GTSNPN and CDR2 is SVGIG (reference sequence). As DNA, the CDR3 is TGTGCCTGGGCCGCGGACAATGCGCAGTTCTTC. Amino acids: CAWAADNAQFF. Full variable domain (outside the CDR3, taken from reference TRBV30 and TRBJ2-1): SQTIHQWPATLVQPVGSPLSLECTVEGTSNPNLYWYRQAAGRGLQLLFYSVGIGQISSEVPQNLSASRPQDRQFILSSKKLLLSDSGFYLCAWAADNAQFFGPGTRLTVL.

Concerning this clonotype: This clone may be a read error of a much larger clone one base away. The gene calls are TRBV27 and TRBJ2-3, with no clear D. Germline lookup yields CDR1 MNHEY and CDR2 SMNVEV (reference sequence). This CDR3 spans 14 amino acids. CDR3 region: CASSPPGPRDTRYF. In DNA form, the CDR3 reads TGTGCCAGCAGTCCTCCGGGTCCCAGAGATACGCGGTATTTT.

The J gene is TRBJ1-6, the V gene TRBV27, with D possibly matching TRBD1 (6 bases). V was pared by 8 bases and J by 10 bases, with 18 bases between. The CDR3 covers 14 residues. Germline CDR1 is MNHEY and CDR2 is SMNVEV (reference sequence). In DNA, the CDR3 is TGTGCCAGCTGGACGGCACAGGGTGACTCACCCCTCCACTTT. It specifies CASWTAQGDSPLHF.

Comments on this clonotype: A much larger clone sits a single nucleotide away, making a read error possible. V gene TRBV7-7 combines with J gene TRBJ2-5; no clear D gene. This CDR3 is 13 amino acids long. Per germline, CDR1 SSHAT and CDR2 FNYEAQ (reference sequence). DNA for the CDR3: TGTGCTAGCAGCTTTTGGCGCCAAGAGACCCAGCACTTC. Residues: CASSFWRQETQHF.

This clonotype was counted ten times or more. This chain uses TRBV27 with TRBJ1-1; D is ambiguous. The CDR3 length is 13 residues. Deletions cut 3 bases from V and 5 bases from J, with 10 bases between. Germline lookup yields CDR1 MNHEY and CDR2 SMNVEV (reference sequence). In DNA, the CDR3 is TGTGCCAGCAGTTTTCAACACGGAACTGAAGCTTTCTTT. It codes for CASSFQHGTEAFF.

This clonotype was observed many times. The chain carries TRBV5-6 and TRBJ2-7; weak D call: TRBD2 (6 bases). V was cut by 5 bases and J by 2 bases, with 17 bases left in between. Germline V gene lookup returns CDR1 SGHDT and CDR2 YYEEEE. CDR3 length: 15 amino acids. The CDR3 DNA reads as TGTGCCAGCAGTTGGGCTAGCGAGCAAGCCTACGAGCAGTACTTC. This codes for CASSWASEQAYEQYF.

This clonotype occurred many times. The CDR3 DNA follows: TGTGCCAGCAGTTCCGGAAGCACACCCCAGCATTTT. Its translation: CASSSGSTPQHF. The chain joins TRBV27 to TRBJ1-5; D is uncertain. The V and J ends lost 4 bases and 10 bases respectively, with 11 bases between them. This CDR3 contains 12 residues. Germline V gene sequence: CDR1 MNHEY, CDR2 SMNVEV (reference sequence).